This T cell receptor beta chain was sequenced for a study of identical twins. Overall study findings and caveats: Invariant MAIT and iNKT cells could partly confound zero-insertion analyses.

TCRdb passed the 5' RACE reads through MiXCR, listing each CDR3 protein once. Among about 1.7 million distinct CDR3 sequences, under 35% were seen once, and the ten largest hold roughly 0.3%. Losses at the gene ends were 11 bases for V and 2 bases for J; bases not matched to a gene: 11. This CDR3 is 14 amino acids long. Germline V gene sequence: CDR1 MNHEY, CDR2 SVGEGT. Comment on this clonotype: Its cognate antigen is unknown.

The V and J genes are TRBV6-2 or TRBV6-3 and TRBJ2-5; TRBD2 aligns across 7 bases. This TCR was sampled from a newborn girl in good health. Sequencing was performed on cord blood. This chain's CDR3 is CASLRVGGQETQYF. In nucleotides, the CDR3 is TGTGCCTCCTTACGGGTCGGGGGGCAAGAGACCCAGTACTTC.